Presented here are 28 T cell receptor beta chains from one specimen sequenced in a study of shared clonotypes between healthy human individuals. The protocol was immunoSEQ multiplex PCR, while the TCRdb copy is restricted to in-frame clones and leaves out a portion. The profile covers over 850,000 clones, with 78% appearing a single time and around 0.47% taken by the ten largest. The sample comprised memory CD4+ T cells from PBMCs. Documented subset: CD45RA-negative fraction. All receptors come from a man aged 18 to 30 in good health. Some clones in this sample may be carry-over from other donors' samples.

The rearrangement uses TRBV5-1 and TRBJ2-5, with 12 bases matching TRBD2. The CDR3 runs 17 residues. V was clipped by 0 bases and J by 5 bases; unmatched bases: 8. In germline, CDR1 is SGHRS, CDR2 YFSETQ. The CDR3 DNA reads as TGCGCCAGCAGCTTGGGGCTAGCGGGAGGGCCGCGTGAGACCCAGTACTTC. Translation: CASSLGLAGGPRETQYF.

This clone appeared once. This chain connects TRBV29-1 to TRBJ2-7; 9 bases are a match to TRBD2. The trim removed 2 bases at V and 2 bases at J, leaving 4 bases unmatched. The CDR3 totals 14 residues. Germline-derived CDR1 and CDR2 are SQVTM and ANQGSEA. CDR3 amino acids: CSVEWAGGPYEQYF. The CDR3 DNA sequence: TGCAGCGTTGAATGGGCGGGAGGGCCCTACGAGCAGTACTTC.

This rearrangement joins TRBV4-2 to TRBJ1-3; 7 bases are a match to TRBD1. V dropped 5 bases and J dropped 1; count of bases not matched to a gene: 5. CDR3 length: 15 residues. CDR1 and CDR2 from the germline V gene are LGHNA and YNFKEQ. The CDR3 DNA reads TGTGCCAGCAGCTCGACAGGGAGTTCTGGAAACACCATATATTTT. It encodes CASSSTGSSGNTIYF.

The chain uses TRBV5-8 and TRBJ2-4; 8 nucleotides agree with TRBD2. Germline V gene lookup returns CDR1 SGHTS and CDR2 YDEGEE. V lost 3 bases to trimming and J lost 3 bases; unmatched junction nucleotides: 5. The CDR3 spans 15 residues. In DNA, the CDR3 is TGTGCCAGCAGCTCCCCCGGGAGGGGCAAAAACATTCAGTACTTC. It encodes CASSSPGRGKNIQYF.

A remark on this clone: Germline is not matched at one junction end, which may reflect a read error. The V gene is TRBV11-2, the J gene TRBJ1-4; 10 bases fit TRBD1. CDR3 length: 14 amino acids. Germline V gene lookup returns CDR1 SGHAT and CDR2 FQNNGV. The CDR3 spells CASSQDRDRGHLAF. Here the CDR3 DNA reads TGTGCCAGCAGCCAGGACCGAGACAGGGGGCACCTTGCGTTT.

The rearrangement joins TRBV29-1 to TRBJ2-7; 7 positions agree with TRBD1. Germline CDR1 and CDR2: SQVTM and ANQGSEA. V dropped 8 bases and J dropped 6; count of bases not matched to a gene: 7. The CDR3 runs to 11 residues. CDR3 in amino acids: CSTWTGFEQYF. In nucleotides, the CDR3 is TGCAGCACCTGGACAGGATTCGAGCAGTACTTC.

There are a few counts of this clone. V usage is TRBV7-6 and J usage is TRBJ2-2, with 8 nucleotides matching TRBD2. Germline V gene data show CDR1 as SGHVS and CDR2 as FNYEAQ. Trimming took 8 bases from V and 5 from J; bases not matched to a gene: 10. The CDR3 contains 15 residues. The CDR3 DNA reads TGTGCCAGCCGTGAAGCGGGAGTATATACCGGGGAGCTGTTTTTT. Its translation: CASREAGVYTGELFF.

The chain couples TRBV5-1 to TRBJ1-5; D is undetermined. Trimming cost V 0 bases and J 6 bases, with 16 bases left between them. The germline V gene has CDR1 SGHRS and CDR2 YFSETQ. The length of the CDR3 is 16 residues. The CDR3 spells CASSLAEVRPGQPQHF. Here the CDR3 DNA reads TGCGCCAGCAGCTTGGCCGAGGTCAGGCCGGGTCAGCCCCAGCATTTT.

This chain uses TRBV4-3 with TRBJ2-7; 11 nucleotides agree with TRBD2. The V and J ends lost 4 bases and 3 bases, in that order; junction bases with no gene match: 2. This CDR3 region has 14 residues. The V gene's germline CDR1 is LGHNA and CDR2 YSLEER. The CDR3 sequence is CASSLGTSGYEQYF. Written as DNA, the CDR3 is TGCGCCAGCAGCCTTGGGACTAGCGGCTACGAGCAGTACTTC.

A few counts support this clone. This rearrangement joins TRBV5-1 to TRBJ2-7, with 8 bases aligning to TRBD1. V lost 4 bases, J lost 4 bases, and 13 bases stayed unmatched. The CDR3 has 16 residues. Germline loops: CDR1 SGHRS, CDR2 YFSETQ. Here the CDR3 reads CASSPYAAGGAYEQYF. The CDR3 coding sequence is TGCGCCAGCAGCCCATACGCTGCAGGGGGCGCATACGAGCAGTACTTC.

The chain recombines TRBV30 with TRBJ1-2; 10 bases align to TRBD1. The junction had 5 bases not matched to a gene; V was cut back by 1 base and J by 6 bases. This CDR3 has 14 residues. Germline CDR1 reads GTSNPN; CDR2 reads SVGIG (reference sequence). This CDR3 is CAWSEGQGVHGYTF. As DNA, the CDR3 is TGTGCCTGGAGTGAAGGACAGGGGGTCCATGGCTACACCTTC.

A few counts support this clone. Different DNA sequences within this sample yield the same CDR3. This sequence joins TRBV2 and TRBJ2-6; D unclear. Trimming removed 6 bases at V and 0 bases at J, with 3 bases between. There are 13 residues in the CDR3. Germline CDR1 and CDR2: SNHLY and FYNNEI. CDR3 sequence: CASRGSGANVLTF. The CDR3 nucleotides are TGTGCCAGCAGGGGCTCTGGGGCCAACGTCCTGACTTTC.

This chain links TRBV7-2 with TRBJ2-7; 8 bases match TRBD1. The V gene end was trimmed by 1 base and the J gene end by 6 bases; junction bases not matched to a gene: 5. This CDR3 contains 14 residues. Germline V gene lookup returns CDR1 SGHTA and CDR2 FQGNSA. The CDR3 here is CASSLGGQGSEQYF. For the CDR3, the DNA is TGTGCCAGCAGCTTAGGAGGACAGGGTTCCGAGCAGTACTTC.

This chain links TRBV27 with TRBJ2-3, with 7 bases identical to TRBD2. CDR3 length: 15 residues. Germline V CDR1 and CDR2: MNHEY, SMNVEV (reference sequence). J was trimmed by 2 bases and V by 3 bases; bases with no gene match: 5. CDR3 coding DNA: TGTGCCAGCAGTTTTGACGGGAGGAACACAGATACGCAGTATTTT. This encodes CASSFDGRNTDTQYF.

The CDR3 DNA sequence: TGTGCCAGCAGTTATAGGGAGAAGGGTTCCTACGAGCAGTACTTC. This translates into CASSYREKGSYEQYF. This chain connects TRBV6-5 to TRBJ2-7, with D possibly matching TRBD2 (5 bases). This CDR3 is built from 15 residues. With 3 bases removed from V and 1 base from J, the gap between germline ends came to 13 bases. Per germline, CDR1 MNHEY and CDR2 SVGAGI.

The chain has TRBV29-1 and TRBJ2-1; 8 nucleotides align to TRBD2. After removal of 4 bases from V and 5 bases from J, the junction contained 1 base not matched to a gene. The germline V gene has CDR1 SQVTM and CDR2 ANQGSEA. The CDR3 has 12 residues. CDR3 sequence reads: CSVALADNEQFF. The CDR3 DNA is TGCAGCGTTGCACTAGCGGACAATGAGCAGTTCTTC.

This clone was recorded only once. The genes are TRBV19 and TRBJ1-5; D not resolved. Germline lookup yields CDR1 LNHDA and CDR2 SQIVND (reference sequence). The CDR3 consists of 15 residues. V shed 3 bases and J shed 3 bases, with 12 bases lying between them. Here the CDR3 reads CASSMGVAYNQPQHF. As DNA, the CDR3 is TGTGCCAGTAGTATGGGAGTAGCTTACAATCAGCCCCAGCATTTT.

The chain is built from TRBV2 and TRBJ2-7; D gene uncertain. Germline CDR1 SNHLY, CDR2 FYNNEI. V was trimmed by 5 bases and J by 2 bases, leaving 16 bases between them. CDR3 length: 15 residues. The CDR3 coding sequence is TGTGCCAGCAGTCCGGGCCCAACCGCCCCCTACGAGCAGTACTTC. Protein: CASSPGPTAPYEQYF.

The V gene is TRBV2, the J gene TRBJ1-1; D is perhaps TRBD1 (5 bases). Germline V gene lookup returns CDR1 SNHLY and CDR2 FYNNEI. The CDR3 sequence is 13 residues long. V lost 4 bases to trimming and J lost 5 bases, with 11 bases between them. The CDR3 DNA reads as TGTGCCAGCAGTGGCCGCGAGGGGACTGAAGCTTTCTTT. It is translated as CASSGREGTEAFF.

This chain uses TRBV6-1 with TRBJ1-5; D might be TRBD1 (6 bases). The V gene's germline CDR1 is MNHNS and CDR2 SASEGT. This CDR3 is built from 19 residues. Trimming left V 2 bases short and J 2 bases short, with 22 bases between. Written as DNA, the CDR3 is TGTGCCAGCAGTGAAAGGTATTCTAGACAGGAGGTAGGCAATCAGCCCCAGCATTTT. Translated: CASSERYSRQEVGNQPQHF.

The sample holds a few counts of this clone. This chain joins TRBV6-6 and TRBJ1-3; perhaps TRBD1 as D (5 bases). Deletions cut 7 bases from V and 0 bases from J, with 13 bases between. The CDR3 contains 15 residues. Per the germline V gene, CDR1 is MNHNY and CDR2 is SVGAGI (reference sequence). This CDR3 is CASNRTQSSGNTIYF. The DNA for the CDR3 is TGTGCCAGCAATAGGACACAGAGCTCTGGAAACACCATATATTTT.

The chain joins TRBV2 to TRBJ2-2, with a possible D match to TRBD1 (6 bases). CDR3 length: 15 amino acids. The germline gives CDR1 SNHLY, CDR2 FYNNEI. Trimming left V 3 bases short and J 1 base short, with 9 bases between. The CDR3 DNA reads as TGTGCCAGCAGTGAGACAGGAGTGAACACCGGGGAGCTGTTTTTT. This gives the protein CASSETGVNTGELFF.

This clone was found a few times. V is TRBV9 and J is TRBJ1-1; 8 bases fit TRBD1. From germline, CDR1 is SGDLS and CDR2 YYNGEE. The CDR3 covers 14 residues. Unmatched junction bases numbered 5, after V lost 4 bases and J lost 3 bases. The chain's CDR3 is CASSPSDRDTEAFF. CDR3 DNA: TGTGCCAGCAGCCCCTCGGACAGGGACACTGAAGCTTTCTTT. Supplemented by reference TRBV9 and TRBJ1-1, the full variable domain reads DSGVTQTPKHLITATGQRVTLRCSPRSGDLSVYWYQQSLDQGLQFLIQYYNGEERAKGNILERFSAQQFPDLHSELNLSSLELGDSALYFCASSPSDRDTEAFFGQGTRLTVV.

V and J are TRBV6-5 and TRBJ2-7; no firm D call. From germline, CDR1 is MNHEY and CDR2 SVGAGI. The CDR3 is made up of 12 amino acids. Trimming stripped 5 bases from V and 13 bases from J, with 18 bases between. The CDR3 coding sequence is TGTGCCAGCAGTGAGCGACGGACGGACCTATACTTC. Its protein product is CASSERRTDLYF.

The J gene is TRBJ2-7, the V gene TRBV29-1, with no clear D. The CDR3 is 14 amino acids. Germline assignment: CDR1 SQVTM and CDR2 ANQGSEA. V was shortened by 3 bases and J by 2 bases, with 14 bases between the two germline ends. This CDR3 is CSVEAPGPPYEQYF. CDR3 in DNA: TGCAGCGTTGAGGCGCCAGGTCCCCCCTACGAGCAGTACTTC.

This clone appeared a single time. V gene TRBV6-1 combines with J gene TRBJ1-3; D unresolved. The CDR3 covers 13 residues. The V end was cut by 10 bases, the J end by 4 bases, with 14 bases between. The germline V gene encodes CDR1 MNHNS and CDR2 SASEGT. The CDR3 here is CATRIVGGNTIYF. DNA of the CDR3: TGTGCCACCAGGATTGTTGGAGGAAACACCATATATTTT.

V is TRBV6-6 and J is TRBJ2-7; D is undetermined. V gave up 2 bases and J gave up 5 bases, with 16 bases separating them. Germline loops: CDR1 MNHNY, CDR2 SVGAGI (reference sequence). This CDR3 is built from 15 residues. The CDR3 region is CASSYQANGRDEQYF. CDR3 in DNA: TGTGCCAGCAGTTACCAAGCGAACGGGCGCGACGAGCAGTACTTC.

This rearrangement joins TRBV5-6 to TRBJ1-1; D unclear. This CDR3 is 16 amino acids long. Germline V gives CDR1 SGHDT, CDR2 YYEEEE. Trimming shortened V by 3 bases and J by 0 bases, and 15 bases separated the two germline ends. As DNA, the CDR3 is TGTGCCAGCAGCTATTGGCCGGGCACCATGAACACTGAAGCTTTCTTT. Amino acids: CASSYWPGTMNTEAFF.